This T cell receptor (beta chain) derives from a study of T cell changes during pregnancy in multiple sclerosis. The J segment lost 3 bases and the V segment lost 3 bases, leaving 6 bases of the junction unmatched. The CDR3 covers 17 residues. From germline, CDR1 is ENHRY and CDR2 SYGVKD. Method: immunoSEQ multiplex PCR; TCRdb's copy keeps in-frame clones and lacks some. The sample contains about 60,000 clones, about 92% of which appear only once. The chain is built from TRBV10-3 and TRBJ2-7; TRBD2 matches 15 bases. The specimen was CD4+ T cells from peripheral blood mononuclear cells, collected in the second trimester of pregnancy. The receptor was derived from a female donor with multiple sclerosis, enrolled in a pregnancy study. Here the CDR3 reads CAISDGLAGGQIYEQYF. CDR3 sequence (DNA): TGTGCCATCAGTGATGGACTAGCGGGAGGGCAGATCTACGAGCAGTACTTC.